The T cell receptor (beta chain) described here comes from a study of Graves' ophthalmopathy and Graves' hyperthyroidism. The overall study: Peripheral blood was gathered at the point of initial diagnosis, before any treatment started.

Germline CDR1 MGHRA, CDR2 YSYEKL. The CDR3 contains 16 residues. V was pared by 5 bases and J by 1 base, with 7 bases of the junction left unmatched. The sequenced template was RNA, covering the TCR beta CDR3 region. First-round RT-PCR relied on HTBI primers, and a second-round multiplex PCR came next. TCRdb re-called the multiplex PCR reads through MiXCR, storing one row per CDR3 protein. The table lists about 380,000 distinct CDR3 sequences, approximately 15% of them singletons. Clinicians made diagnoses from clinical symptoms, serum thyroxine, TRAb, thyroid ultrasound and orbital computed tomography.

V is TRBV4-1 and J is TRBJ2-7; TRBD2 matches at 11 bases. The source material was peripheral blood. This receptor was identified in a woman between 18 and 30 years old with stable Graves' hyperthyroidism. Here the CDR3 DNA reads TGCGCCAGCAGCGATTTAGCGGGGGGGGATTCCTACGAGCAGTACTTC. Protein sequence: CASSDLAGGDSYEQYF.